Detailed here is one TCR beta chain. The antigen is not known. The data were taken from a study of cytomegalovirus exposure and HLA in healthy donors. Whole-study findings and limits: Most TCR beta V segments were productive about 87% or about 30% of the time in an earlier analysis. Highest at DRB1 and lowest at HLA-C, TCR association rates differed among HLA loci in a later analysis.

This PCR relied on a set of 60 Vbeta primers and 13 Jbeta primers. Using immunoSEQ multiplex PCR, the repertoire was profiled, and TCRdb retains in-frame clones only, with some absent. The sample consists of some 170,000 clones, 70% to 80% of them appearing once. V was trimmed by 4 bases and J by 4 bases, leaving 7 bases between them. The CDR3 sequence is 11 residues long. Germline values: CDR1 DFQATT, CDR2 SNEGSKA (reference sequence). V and J are TRBV20-1 and TRBJ2-5; possible D gene TRBD2, 6 bases. Sequences were obtained from PBMCs. The sequence came from a woman aged 45-65 years in good health and CMV-seronegative. CDR3 region: CSANSGETQYF. Here the CDR3 DNA reads TGCAGTGCTAATAGCGGAGAGACCCAGTACTTC.